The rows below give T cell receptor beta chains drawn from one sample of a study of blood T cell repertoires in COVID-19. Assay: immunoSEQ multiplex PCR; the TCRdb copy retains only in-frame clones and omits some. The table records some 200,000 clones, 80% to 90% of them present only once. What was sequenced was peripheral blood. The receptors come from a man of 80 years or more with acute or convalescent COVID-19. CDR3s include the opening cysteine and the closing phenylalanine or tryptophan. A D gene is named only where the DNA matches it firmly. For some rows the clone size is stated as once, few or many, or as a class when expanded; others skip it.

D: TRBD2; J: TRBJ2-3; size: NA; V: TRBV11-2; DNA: TGTGCACAAGGGACTAGCGGGAGTCATACGCAGTATTTT; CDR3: CAQGTSGSHTQYF
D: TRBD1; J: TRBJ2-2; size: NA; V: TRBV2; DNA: TGTGCCAGCGGGTGGACAGGGGCCGGGGAGCTGTTTTTT; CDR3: CASGWTGAGELFF
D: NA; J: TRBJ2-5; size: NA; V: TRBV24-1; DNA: TGTGCCACCAGTGATTTGACGGGGTCCGGAGAGACCCAGTACTTC; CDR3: CATSDLTGSGETQYF
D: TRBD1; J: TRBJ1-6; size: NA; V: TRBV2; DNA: TGTGCCAGCAGTGGGCAGGGGGCCTATAATTCACCCCTCCACTTT; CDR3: CASSGQGAYNSPLHF
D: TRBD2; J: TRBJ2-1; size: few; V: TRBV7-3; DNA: TGTGCCAGCAGCCCGCGGACTAGCGGGAGGAATGAGCAGTTCTTC; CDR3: CASSPRTSGRNEQFF
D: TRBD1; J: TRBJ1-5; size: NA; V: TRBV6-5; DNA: TGTGCCAGCAGGCCGGGACAGGACCGTCAGCCCCAGCATTTT; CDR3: CASRPGQDRQPQHF
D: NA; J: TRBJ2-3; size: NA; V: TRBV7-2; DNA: TGTGCCAGCAACAACCCAAGAGGGACGCAGTATTTT; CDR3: CASNNPRGTQYF
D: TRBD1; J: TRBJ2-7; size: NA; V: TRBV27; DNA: TGTGCCAGCAGTTTTTATGACAGGGGTCGAGACGAGCAGTACTTC; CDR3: CASSFYDRGRDEQYF
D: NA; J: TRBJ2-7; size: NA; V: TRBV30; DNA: TGTGCCTGGAGTGGACGCCCACAAGGACAGCAATCCAACTTC; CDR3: CAWSGRPQGQQSNF
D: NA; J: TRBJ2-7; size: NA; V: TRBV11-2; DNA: TGTGCCAGCAGCTTAGGAGGGACTCCTTACGAGCAGTACTTC; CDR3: CASSLGGTPYEQYF
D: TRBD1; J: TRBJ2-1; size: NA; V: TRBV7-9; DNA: TGTGCCAGCAGCTCCGGACAGGGCTTTTCCTACAATGAGCAGTTCTTC; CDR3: CASSSGQGFSYNEQFF
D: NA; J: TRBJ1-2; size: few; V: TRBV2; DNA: TGTGCCAGCAGTGAACAGGCCTATGGCTACACCTTC; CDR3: CASSEQAYGYTF
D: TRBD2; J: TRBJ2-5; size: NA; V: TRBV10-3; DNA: TGTGCCATCAGCTCAGGACTAGCGGGAAACTTAGAGACCCAGTACTTC; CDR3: CAISSGLAGNLETQYF
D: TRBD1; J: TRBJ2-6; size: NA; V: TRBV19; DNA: TGTGCCAGTAGACAGGGGGGAGGATCCGGGGCCAACGTCCTGACTTTC; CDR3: CASRQGGGSGANVLTF
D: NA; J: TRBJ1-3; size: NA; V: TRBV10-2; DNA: TGCGCCAGCAGGGATAGGGGGGGCTCTGGAAACACCATATATTTT; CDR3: CASRDRGGSGNTIYF
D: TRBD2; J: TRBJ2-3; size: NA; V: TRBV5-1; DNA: TGCGCCAGCAGCCAGACGGGGTTGAGCGGGAGGGCCACAGATACGCAGTATTTT; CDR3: CASSQTGLSGRATDTQYF
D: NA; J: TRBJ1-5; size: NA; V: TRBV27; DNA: TGTGCCAGCAGTTTGCGGGGAGTCAATCAGCCCCAGCATTTT; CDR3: CASSLRGVNQPQHF
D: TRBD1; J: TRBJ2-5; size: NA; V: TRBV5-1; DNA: TGCGCCAGCAGCCGAGACAGGGCGGCAGAGACCCAGTACTTC; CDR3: CASSRDRAAETQYF
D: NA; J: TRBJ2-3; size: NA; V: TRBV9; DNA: TGTGCCAGCAGCGTAGCGGTGGATACGCAGTATTTT; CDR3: CASSVAVDTQYF
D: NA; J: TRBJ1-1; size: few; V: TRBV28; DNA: TGTGCCAGCAGCAGCCCGGGACAGAACACTGAAGCTTTCTTT; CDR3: CASSSPGQNTEAFF
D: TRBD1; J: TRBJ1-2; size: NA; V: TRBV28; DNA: TGTGCCAGCAGCCCTCCAGGGGGGCACTATGGCTACACCTTC; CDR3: CASSPPGGHYGYTF
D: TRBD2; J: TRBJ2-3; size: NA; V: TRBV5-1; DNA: TGCGCCAGCAGCTTGGGGACTAGTAACACAGATACGCAGTATTTT; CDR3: CASSLGTSNTDTQYF
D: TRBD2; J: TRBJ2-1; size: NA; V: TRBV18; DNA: TGTGCCAGCTCGCCACAAGCGGGAGACTACAATGAGCAGTTCTTC; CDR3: CASSPQAGDYNEQFF
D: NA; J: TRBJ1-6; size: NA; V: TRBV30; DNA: TGTGCCTGGAGGCGACGGAGCTCCTATAATTCACCCCTCCACTTT; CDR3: CAWRRRSSYNSPLHF
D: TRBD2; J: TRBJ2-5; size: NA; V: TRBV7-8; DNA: TGTGCCAGCAGCCAAAGGACTAGCGGGAATCAAGAGACCCAGTACTTC; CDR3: CASSQRTSGNQETQYF
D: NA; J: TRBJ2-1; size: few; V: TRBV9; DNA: TGTGCCAGCAGCGTACTTGGCGGGACCTACAATGAGCAGTTCTTC; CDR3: CASSVLGGTYNEQFF
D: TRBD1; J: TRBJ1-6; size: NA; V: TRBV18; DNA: TGTGCCAGCTCACCCAACAGGGGGCTTTCACCCCTCCACTTT; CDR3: CASSPNRGLSPLHF
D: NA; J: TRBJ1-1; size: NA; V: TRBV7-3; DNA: TGTGCCAGCAGCTTGGAGCAGGGATTGAACACTGAAGCTTTCTTT; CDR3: CASSLEQGLNTEAFF
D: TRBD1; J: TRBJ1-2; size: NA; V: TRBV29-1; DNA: TGCAGCGTTGAGGCACAGGGGGCGCATGGCTACACCTTC; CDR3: CSVEAQGAHGYTF
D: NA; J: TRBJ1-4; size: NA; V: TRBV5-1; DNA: TGCGCCAGCAGCTTGAATTCTGAGACTAATGAAAAACTGTTTTTT; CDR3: CASSLNSETNEKLFF
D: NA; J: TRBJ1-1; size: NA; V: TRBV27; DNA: TGTGCCAGCAGTTTATTGGGCAAGAACACTGAAGCTTTCTTT; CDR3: CASSLLGKNTEAFF
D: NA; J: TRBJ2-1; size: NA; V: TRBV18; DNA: TGTGCCAGCTCATCGCAAAAAGTCAGGGGGGAGGCCAATGAGCAGTTCTTC; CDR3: CASSSQKVRGEANEQFF
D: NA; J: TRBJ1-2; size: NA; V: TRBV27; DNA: TGTGCCAGCAGTTTTTCCTCGGGCAGGGATGGCTACACCTTC; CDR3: CASSFSSGRDGYTF
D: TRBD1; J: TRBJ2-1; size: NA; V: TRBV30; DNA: TGTGCCGCGGCGGGACAGGGCAATGAGCAGTTCTTC; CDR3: CAAAGQGNEQFF
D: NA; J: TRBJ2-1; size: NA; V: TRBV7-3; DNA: TGTGCCAGCAGCCCAGGGGGAGGAGCAGGGGCCAATGAGCAGTTCTTC; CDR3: CASSPGGGAGANEQFF
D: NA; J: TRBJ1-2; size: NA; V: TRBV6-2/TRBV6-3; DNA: TGTGCCAGCAGTGGCATTAACTATGGCTACACCTTC; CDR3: CASSGINYGYTF
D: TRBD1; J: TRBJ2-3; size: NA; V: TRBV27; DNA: TGTGCCAGCACCCTCTCGGGACAGGGAGTCGGTACGCAGTATTTT; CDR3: CASTLSGQGVGTQYF
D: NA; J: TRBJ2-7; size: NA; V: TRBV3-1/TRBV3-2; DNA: TGTGCCAGCAGCCAAGAAAACAGACACTCCTACGAGCAGTACTTC; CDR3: CASSQENRHSYEQYF
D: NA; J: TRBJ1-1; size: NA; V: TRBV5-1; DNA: TGCGCCAGCAGCTTCGGAAGGACAGTGAACACTGAAGCTTTCTTT; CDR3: CASSFGRTVNTEAFF
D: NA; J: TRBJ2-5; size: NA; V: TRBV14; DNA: TGTGCCAGCAGCCAAGGGAGAACCCAGTACTTC; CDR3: CASSQGRTQYF
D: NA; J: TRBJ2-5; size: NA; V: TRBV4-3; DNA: TGCGCCAGCAGCCAAGATCTTTCTTCGGGGGGCAAGGAGACCCAGTACTTC; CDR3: CASSQDLSSGGKETQYF
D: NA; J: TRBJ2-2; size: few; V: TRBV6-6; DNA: TGTGCCAGCATTATAAATCACTTTAGTACCGGGGAGCTGTTTTTT; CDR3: CASIINHFSTGELFF